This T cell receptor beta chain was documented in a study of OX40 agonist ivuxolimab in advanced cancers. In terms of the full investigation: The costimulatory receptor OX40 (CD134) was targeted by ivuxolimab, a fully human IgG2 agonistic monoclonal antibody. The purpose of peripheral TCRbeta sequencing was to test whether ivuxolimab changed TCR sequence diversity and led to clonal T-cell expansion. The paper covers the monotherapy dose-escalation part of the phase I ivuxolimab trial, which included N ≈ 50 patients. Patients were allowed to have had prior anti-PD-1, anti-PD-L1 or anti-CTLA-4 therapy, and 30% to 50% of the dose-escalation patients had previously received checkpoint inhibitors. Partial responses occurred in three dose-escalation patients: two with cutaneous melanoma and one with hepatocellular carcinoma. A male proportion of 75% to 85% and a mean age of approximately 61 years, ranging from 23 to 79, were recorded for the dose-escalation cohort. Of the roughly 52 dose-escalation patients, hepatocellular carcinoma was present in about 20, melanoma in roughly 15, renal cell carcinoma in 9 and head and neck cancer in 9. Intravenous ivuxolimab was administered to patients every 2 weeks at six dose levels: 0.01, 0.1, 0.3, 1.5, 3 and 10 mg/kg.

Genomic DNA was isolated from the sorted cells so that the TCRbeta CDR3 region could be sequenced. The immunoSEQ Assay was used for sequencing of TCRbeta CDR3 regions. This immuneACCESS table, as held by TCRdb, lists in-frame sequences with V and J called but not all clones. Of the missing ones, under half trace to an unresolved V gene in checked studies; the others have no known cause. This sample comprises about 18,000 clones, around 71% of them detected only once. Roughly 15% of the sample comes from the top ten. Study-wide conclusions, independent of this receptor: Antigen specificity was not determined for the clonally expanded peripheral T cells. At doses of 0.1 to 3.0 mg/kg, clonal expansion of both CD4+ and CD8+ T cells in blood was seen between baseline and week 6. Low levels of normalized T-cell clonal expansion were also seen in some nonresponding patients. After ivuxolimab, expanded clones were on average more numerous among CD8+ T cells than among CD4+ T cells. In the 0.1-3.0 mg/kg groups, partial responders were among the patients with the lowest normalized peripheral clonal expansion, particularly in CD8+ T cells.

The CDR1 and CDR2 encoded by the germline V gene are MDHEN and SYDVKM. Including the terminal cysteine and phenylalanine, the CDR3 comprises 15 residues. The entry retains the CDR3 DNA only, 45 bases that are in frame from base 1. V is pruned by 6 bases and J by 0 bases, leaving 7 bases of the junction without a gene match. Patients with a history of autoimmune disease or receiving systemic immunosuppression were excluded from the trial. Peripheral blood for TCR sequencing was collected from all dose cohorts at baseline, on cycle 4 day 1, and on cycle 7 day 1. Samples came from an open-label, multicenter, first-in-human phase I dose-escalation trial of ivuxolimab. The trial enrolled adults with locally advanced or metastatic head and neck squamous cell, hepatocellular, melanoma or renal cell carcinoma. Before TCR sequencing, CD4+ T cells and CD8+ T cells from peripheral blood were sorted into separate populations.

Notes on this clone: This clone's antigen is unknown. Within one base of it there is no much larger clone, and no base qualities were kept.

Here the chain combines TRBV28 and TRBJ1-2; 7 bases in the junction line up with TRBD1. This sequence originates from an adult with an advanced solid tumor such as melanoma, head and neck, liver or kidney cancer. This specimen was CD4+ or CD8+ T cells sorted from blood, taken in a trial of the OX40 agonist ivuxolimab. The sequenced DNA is TGTGCCAGCAGGGCACAGGGGACCTCTAACTATGGCTACACCTTC. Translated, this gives CASRAQGTSNYGYTF.